Detailed here is one T cell receptor beta chain. Its antigen is as yet unknown. The data were obtained in a study of radiotherapy plus CTLA-4 blockade in lung cancer. V lost 7 bases and J lost 3; bases outside the gene matches: 5. Germline V CDR1 and CDR2: SNHLY, FYNNEI. This CDR3 has 14 amino acids. Study conclusions and caveats: In blood, after radiotherapy plus ipilimumab, tumor-derived TCR clones expanded.

In chemo-refractory metastatic non-small-cell lung cancer, patients got ipilimumab CTLA-4 blockade together with focal radiation. Produced via immunoSEQ multiplex PCR; TCRdb's table is partial and in-frame only. The table shows 95,000 to 150,000 clones, with 80% to 90% occurring only once. This TCR was recovered from a human donor with non-small cell lung cancer that progressed on radiotherapy plus ipilimumab. The rearrangement uses TRBV2 and TRBJ2-1, with TRBD1 matching over 8 bases. The sequences come from peripheral blood, collected from a patient treated with radiotherapy plus ipilimumab. In nucleotides, the CDR3 is TGTGCCAGCACCACGGACAGGGACTACAATGAGCAGTTCTTC. This gives the protein CASTTDRDYNEQFF.